This T cell receptor (beta chain) came from a study of shared clonotypes between healthy human individuals. Background on the study: The people who gave samples were a couple of women and a few men aged 18 to 49.

All participating donors were Caucasian adults from Nashville, Tennessee. This CDR3 has 14 residues. Germline V gene data show CDR1 as SGHTA and CDR2 as FQGNSA. Trimming pared 0 bases from V and 6 bases from J, leaving 9 bases between. Study-wide points: Limitation of the genetic and exposure-history diversity represented came from the few donors.

Bulk PBMC genomic DNA spanned ten immunoSEQ deep plates. Sequenced by immunoSEQ multiplex PCR; TCRdb stores in-frame clones only, minus some. Altogether some 500,000 clones are present, 70% to 80% being singletons, with the ten largest covering about 12%. For this clone: The antigen is not known.

The chain carries TRBV7-2 and TRBJ2-4; no definite D call. The sequence was obtained from a woman aged 40 to 49 in good health. Some clones in this sample may be carry-over from other donors' samples. The sequencing input was PBMCs. The CDR3 spells CASSLANLANIQYF. CDR3 DNA: TGTGCCAGCAGCTTAGCCAACCTTGCAAACATTCAGTACTTC. Filled out from reference TRBV7-2 and TRBJ2-4, the complete variable domain reads GAGVSQSPSNKVTEKGKDVELRCDPISGHTALYWYRQSLGQGLEFLIYFQGNSAPDKSGLPSDRFSAERTGGSVSTLTIQRTQQEDSAVYLCASSLANLANIQYFGAGTRLSVL.